Below, 13 T cell receptor beta chains from the same sample are listed, as sequenced in a study of a mutant IDH1 vaccine in newly diagnosed glioma. Time point of the sample: week 23, last vaccination. Every vaccine dose comprised 300 ug of mutant IDH1 20-mer peptide plus topical imiquimod. Repertoires were generated with immunoSEQ multiplex PCR, while TCRdb's copy carries only in-frame clones and drops some. This table has about 65,000 clones, roughly 81% appearing once. These receptors lack a known antigen. The source was PBMCs, collected from a glioma patient whose treatment included an IDH1 peptide vaccine. All receptors come from a young man with glioma.

This clone came up once. The chain links TRBV2 to TRBJ1-4; 9 bases fit TRBD1. The J segment lost 7 bases and the V segment lost 6 bases, leaving 9 bases of the junction unmatched. Germline CDR1 and CDR2: SNHLY and FYNNEI. CDR3 length: 15 residues. CDR3 bases: TGTGCCAGCAGGGACAACAGGGGGCGCGTTGAAAAACTGTTTTTT. Encoded protein: CASRDNRGRVEKLFF.

The chain is built from TRBV6-5 and TRBJ1-4; D gene ambiguous. The CDR3 consists of 14 residues. Deletions cut 6 bases from V and 2 bases from J, with 10 bases between. Germline values: CDR1 MNHEY, CDR2 SVGAGI. The CDR3 region is CASRETETNEKLFF. As DNA, the CDR3 is TGTGCCAGCAGGGAGACCGAGACTAATGAAAAACTGTTTTTT.

The genes are TRBV19 and TRBJ2-1; 12 nucleotides line up with TRBD2. The CDR3 is made up of 16 amino acids. The V segment lost 5 bases and the J segment 4 bases; nucleotides outside the gene matches: 6. The germline V gene encodes CDR1 LNHDA and CDR2 SQIVND (reference sequence). For the CDR3, the DNA is TGTGCCAGTAGTTCCCTAGCGGGGGGGCGTTACAATGAGCAGTTCTTC. Its protein product is CASSSLAGGRYNEQFF. Using reference TRBV19 and TRBJ2-1 for the parts outside the CDR3, the full variable domain is DGGITQSPKYLFRKEGQNVTLSCEQNLNHDAMYWYRQDPGQGLRLIYYSQIVNDFQKGDIAEGYSVSREKKESFPLTVTSAQKNPTAFYLCASSSLAGGRYNEQFFGPGTRLTVL.

The chain recombines TRBV5-1 with TRBJ2-3; 13 bases are a match to TRBD2. Per the germline V gene, CDR1 is SGHRS and CDR2 is YFSETQ. The ends lost 2 bases at V and 5 bases at J; junction bases unmatched: 5. This CDR3 has 16 residues. CDR3 sequence: CASSFGLAGAGDTQYF. CDR3 nucleotide sequence: TGCGCCAGCAGCTTTGGACTAGCGGGGGCGGGAGATACGCAGTATTTT.

The CDR3 sequence: CASSRDRGRNEQFF. Here the CDR3 DNA reads TGCGCCAGCAGTCGGGACAGGGGGAGAAATGAGCAGTTCTTC. The V and J genes are TRBV10-1 and TRBJ2-1; 11 bases align to TRBD1. Germline V gives CDR1 WNHNN, CDR2 SYGVQD (reference sequence). The CDR3 sequence is 14 residues long. The trim removed 5 bases at V and 7 bases at J, leaving 4 bases unmatched.

This clone came up once. The chain uses TRBV7-9 and TRBJ2-3, with TRBD2 as a possible D gene (6 bases). V lost 6 bases and J lost 6, with 31 bases in between. This CDR3 comprises 19 residues. Germline V gene data show CDR1 as SEHNR and CDR2 as FQNEAQ (reference sequence). For the CDR3, the DNA is TGTGCCAGCAGACGAGGGACGGGTTGGTCGGAGGGGTATGTGGATACGCAGTATTTT. Translating it yields CASRRGTGWSEGYVDTQYF.

CDR3 bases: TGCAGTGGTGCCCTCAGGGAGACCCAGTACTTC. As protein: CSGALRETQYF. This chain links TRBV20-1 with TRBJ2-5; D is unclear. V was pared by 7 bases and J by 5 bases, with 11 bases between. The V gene's germline CDR1 is DFQATT and CDR2 SNEGSKA (reference sequence). The CDR3 covers 11 residues.

The rearrangement uses TRBV4-2 and TRBJ1-1; weak D call: TRBD1 (6 bases). Germline V gene data show CDR1 as LGHNA and CDR2 as YNFKEQ. V was cut by 4 bases and J by 1 base, with 13 bases left in between. The CDR3 consists of 15 residues. The CDR3 coding sequence is TGTGCCAGCAGCCCTTGGGGGGGGCGGAACACTGAAGCTTTCTTT. Its translation: CASSPWGGRNTEAFF.

The rearrangement uses TRBV2 and TRBJ1-5; possibly TRBD1 for D (5 bases). The ends were cut back, 5 bases at V and 3 bases at J, with 11 bases in the middle. The CDR3 spans 14 residues. CDR1 and CDR2 (germline): SNHLY, FYNNEI. DNA for the CDR3: TGTGCCAGCAGTCCCGACAGTGACAATCAGCCCCAGCATTTT. Protein sequence: CASSPDSDNQPQHF.

This sequence joins TRBV29-1 and TRBJ2-7; 8 nucleotides line up with TRBD1. The CDR3 runs to 13 residues. Germline CDR1 is SQVTM and CDR2 is ANQGSEA. The junction had 7 bases not matched to a gene; V was cut back by 6 bases and J by 3 bases. CDR3 loop: CSVPGQGYYEQYF. CDR3 bases: TGCAGCGTCCCCGGACAGGGCTACTACGAGCAGTACTTC.

This clone was observed once. This chain's CDR3 is CAWNPDTYNEQFF. CDR3 in DNA: TGTGCCTGGAATCCGGACACATACAATGAGCAGTTCTTC. The chain couples TRBV30 to TRBJ2-1, with a weak D call TRBD1 (5 bases). The CDR3 extends over 13 amino acids. V was pared by 4 bases and J by 4 bases, with 11 bases between. Germline V gene lookup returns CDR1 GTSNPN and CDR2 SVGIG (reference sequence). Based on the CDR3 plus reference TRBV30 and TRBJ2-1, the full variable domain is SQTIHQWPATLVQPVGSPLSLECTVEGTSNPNLYWYRQAAGRGLQLLFYSVGIGQISSEVPQNLSASRPQDRQFILSSKKLLLSDSGFYLCAWNPDTYNEQFFGPGTRLTVL.

This clone was counted once. The gene calls are TRBV5-1 and TRBJ1-1, with 7 bases lining up with TRBD1. CDR3 size: 14 residues. Per the germline V gene, CDR1 is SGHRS and CDR2 is YFSETQ. The J segment lost 1 base and the V segment lost 2 bases, leaving 2 bases of the junction unmatched. This CDR3 reads CASSFRTGNTEAFF. The CDR3 coding sequence is TGCGCCAGCAGCTTCAGGACAGGGAACACTGAAGCTTTCTTT.

This rearrangement joins TRBV7-2 to TRBJ2-3; 9 positions agree with TRBD1. The CDR3 loop spans 13 amino acids. Germline CDR1 and CDR2: SGHTA and FQGNSA. The trim removed 4 bases at V and 10 bases at J, leaving 6 bases unmatched. This CDR3 reads CASSSHGQGSQYF. Here the CDR3 DNA reads TGTGCCAGCAGCTCCCACGGACAGGGGTCGCAGTATTTT.